This T cell receptor beta chain originates from a study of early stage breast cancer tumors. The overall study: ER+/PR+/HER2- status applied to about 70% of the 16 invasive breast tumors. Samples were sequenced at approximately 9-fold average coverage.

Repertoires were generated with immunoSEQ multiplex PCR, while TCRdb's copy carries only in-frame clones and drops some. The sample records tens of thousands of clones, more than 70% being singletons. Of note for this clone: Its target is not known.

General study points: Functional markers like CD4, CD8 and FOXP3 were missed in bulk sequencing.

Germline CDR1 reads SGHTA; CDR2 reads FQGNSA. CDR3 length: 17 residues. V shed 1 base and J shed 2 bases, with 15 bases lying between them. The sequenced material came from blood. The V gene is TRBV7-2, the J gene TRBJ1-5; no clear D. This TCR came from a person aged 40 to 49 with breast cancer. Written as DNA, the CDR3 is TGTGCCAGCAGCTTAGAGGGTGCGGGAGGTGGCAATCAGCCCCAGCATTTT. This translates into CASSLEGAGGGNQPQHF.